This is a list of T cell receptor beta chains from one sample in a study of shared clonotypes between healthy human individuals. The method was immunoSEQ multiplex PCR; TCRdb's version includes in-frame clones alone and lacks a portion of them. Altogether 2 million to 2.5 million clones are present, 85% to 95% being singletons, with the ten largest covering about 0.37%. The sequencing input was naive CD4+ T cells from PBMCs. All receptors derive from a man aged 18 to 29 in good health. Some clones in this sample may be carry-over from other donors' samples. Both conserved end residues are part of each CDR3. The D gene is left open where the match is weak. Size tells how often a clone was seen (once, few, many) or the class of an expanded clone, and some rows leave it out.

>TRBD2|TRBJ2-2|NA|TRBV2
TGTGCCAGCAGTGAAGCGGGAGGGAGGGATACCGGGGAGCTGTTTTTT
CASSEAGGRDTGELFF
>NA|TRBJ1-4|NA|TRBV9
TGTGCCAGCAGCCTCGACGGGACACGGGGTGAAAAACTGTTTTTT
CASSLDGTRGEKLFF
>NA|TRBJ2-2|NA|TRBV13
TGTGCCAGCAGCTCCGGGACTTTGAACACCGGGGAGCTGTTTTTT
CASSSGTLNTGELFF
>NA|TRBJ2-7|once|TRBV6-6
TGTGCCAGCAGCCCTCGACGGGTCAGCGACGAGCAGTACTTC
CASSPRRVSDEQYF
>NA|TRBJ2-5|once|TRBV5-5
TGTGCCAGCAGCCCCTGGCGTGGGGTAGACGAGACCCAGTACTTC
CASSPWRGVDETQYF
>NA|TRBJ2-7|NA|TRBV2
TGTGCCAGCAAAGAGCGCGTAACCTACGAGCAGTACTTC
CASKERVTYEQYF
>TRBD1|TRBJ1-2|NA|TRBV28
TGTGCCAGCAGTACGACAGGGGCGGATGGCTACACCTTC
CASSTTGADGYTF
>NA|TRBJ1-2|NA|TRBV29-1
TGCAGCGTTGAGTCCCCCGGTTGGGTAGGCTACACCTTC
CSVESPGWVGYTF
>NA|TRBJ2-3|NA|TRBV10-1
TGCGCCAGCAGTGGGGACTTGGGGGATGGTGTAGATACGCAGTATTTT
CASSGDLGDGVDTQYF
>NA|TRBJ1-4|NA|TRBV18
TGTGCCAGCTCACCCCGACTGGGTACAACTAATGAAAAACTGTTTTTT
CASSPRLGTTNEKLFF
>NA|TRBJ2-3|NA|TRBV6-1
TGTGCCAGCAGTGATCGGGTCACAGATACGCAGTATTTT
CASSDRVTDTQYF
>TRBD2|TRBJ2-7|NA|TRBV29-1
TGCAGCGTTGGCAGAAGATTGGGGGGGGCCTACGAGCAGTACTTC
CSVGRRLGGAYEQYF
>NA|TRBJ1-4|once|TRBV6-5
TGTGCCAGCAGGGGCGAGGACGGCGGTAATGAAAAACTGTTTTTT
CASRGEDGGNEKLFF
>TRBD2|TRBJ2-3|NA|TRBV18
TGTGCCAGCTCACCAAGAGGAACTAGCGATATCGCAGATACGCAGTATTTT
CASSPRGTSDIADTQYF
>TRBD2|TRBJ2-5|NA|TRBV5-4
TGTGCCAGCTCTACTAGCGGACACCAAGAGACCCAGTACTTC
CASSTSGHQETQYF
>NA|TRBJ1-4|NA|TRBV7-2
TGTGCCAGCAGCTTAGTCGGGTTGGTAAATGAAAAACTGTTTTTT
CASSLVGLVNEKLFF
>NA|TRBJ2-1|NA|TRBV20-1
TGCAGTGCTGGTGAAGGATATGAGCAGTTCTTC
CSAGEGYEQFF
>TRBD1|TRBJ1-2|NA|TRBV27
TGTGCCAGCAGTTTATATGGACAGGGCTATGGCTACACCTTC
CASSLYGQGYGYTF
>NA|TRBJ2-3|NA|TRBV7-9
TGTGCCAGCAGCCCCTGGGACGGGGCCGGAAGCACAGATACGCAGTATTTT
CASSPWDGAGSTDTQYF
>NA|TRBJ2-5|NA|TRBV18
TGTGCCAGCTCACCGGGCTACAAAGAGACCCAGTACTTC
CASSPGYKETQYF
>TRBD2|TRBJ2-7|NA|TRBV6-5
TGTGCCAGCAGTCGGTTAGCGGGTACAGACTACGAGCAGTACTTC
CASSRLAGTDYEQYF
>TRBD2|TRBJ2-3|NA|TRBV5-1
TGCGCCAGCAGTTTCCTCAGCGGGACCCTCACAGATACGCAGTATTTT
CASSFLSGTLTDTQYF
>NA|TRBJ1-1|NA|TRBV19
TGTGCCAGTAGTCTCCGTCGGGGGGGCAGGGCTGAAGCTTTCTTT
CASSLRRGGRAEAFF
>NA|TRBJ1-2|NA|TRBV9
TGTGCCAGCAGCGTAGCTCCGGGCTATGGCTACACCTTC
CASSVAPGYGYTF
>TRBD1|TRBJ2-3|NA|TRBV19
TGTGCCAGTAGTCTCCCCGGGGACAGGACGCAGTATTTT
CASSLPGDRTQYF
>TRBD1|TRBJ2-5|NA|TRBV10-3
TGTGCCATCAGTCCCGGACAGGCCGTGGAGACCCAGTACTTC
CAISPGQAVETQYF
>NA|TRBJ2-7|NA|TRBV4-2
TGTGCCAGCAGCCAAGCTCTCGGGTTGAGCTCCTACGAGCAGTACTTC
CASSQALGLSSYEQYF
>NA|TRBJ1-2|NA|TRBV18
TGTGCCAGCTCACCTGCACCCCATGCCTATGGCTACACCTTC
CASSPAPHAYGYTF